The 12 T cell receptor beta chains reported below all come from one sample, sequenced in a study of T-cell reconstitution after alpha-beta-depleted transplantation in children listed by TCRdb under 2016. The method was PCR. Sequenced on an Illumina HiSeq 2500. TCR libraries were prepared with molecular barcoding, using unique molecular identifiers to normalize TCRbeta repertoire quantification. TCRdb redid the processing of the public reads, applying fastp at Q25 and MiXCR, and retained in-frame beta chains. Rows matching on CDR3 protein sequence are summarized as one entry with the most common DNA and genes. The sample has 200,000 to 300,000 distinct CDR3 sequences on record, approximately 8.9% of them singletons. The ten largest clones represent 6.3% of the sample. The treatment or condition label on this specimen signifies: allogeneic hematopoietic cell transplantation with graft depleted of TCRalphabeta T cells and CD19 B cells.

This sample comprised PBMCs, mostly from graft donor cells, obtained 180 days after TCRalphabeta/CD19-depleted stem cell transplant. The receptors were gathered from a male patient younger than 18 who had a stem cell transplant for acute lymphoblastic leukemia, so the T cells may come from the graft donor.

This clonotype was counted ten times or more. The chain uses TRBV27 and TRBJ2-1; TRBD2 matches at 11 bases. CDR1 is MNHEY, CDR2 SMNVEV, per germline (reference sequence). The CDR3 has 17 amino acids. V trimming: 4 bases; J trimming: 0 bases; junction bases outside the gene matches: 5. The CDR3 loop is CASSSGTSGHSYNEQFF. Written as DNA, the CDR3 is TGTGCCAGCAGTTCTGGGACTAGCGGACACTCCTACAATGAGCAGTTCTTC.

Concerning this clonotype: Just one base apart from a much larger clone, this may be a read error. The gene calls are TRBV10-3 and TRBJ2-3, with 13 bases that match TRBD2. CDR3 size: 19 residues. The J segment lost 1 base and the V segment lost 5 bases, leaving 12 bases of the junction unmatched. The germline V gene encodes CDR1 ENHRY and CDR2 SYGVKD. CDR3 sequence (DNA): TGTGCCATCAGTCCCCTGGGACTAGCGGGGACCAGGGGCACAGATACGCAGTATTTT. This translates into CAISPLGLAGTRGTDTQYF.

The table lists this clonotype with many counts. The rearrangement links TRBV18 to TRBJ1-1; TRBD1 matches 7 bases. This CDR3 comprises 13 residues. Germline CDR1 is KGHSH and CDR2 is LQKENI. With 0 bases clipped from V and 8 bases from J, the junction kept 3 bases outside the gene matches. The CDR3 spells CASSPPGTEEAFF. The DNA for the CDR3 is TGTGCCAGCTCACCACCTGGGACAGAGGAAGCTTTCTTT.

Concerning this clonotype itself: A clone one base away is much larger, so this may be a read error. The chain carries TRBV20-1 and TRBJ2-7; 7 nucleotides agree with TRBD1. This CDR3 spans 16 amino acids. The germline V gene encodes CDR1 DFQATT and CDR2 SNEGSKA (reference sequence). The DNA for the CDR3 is TGCAGTTCTAGAGATCAGGACAGGTTATGGGCCTACGAGCAGTACTTC. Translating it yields CSSRDQDRLWAYEQYF.

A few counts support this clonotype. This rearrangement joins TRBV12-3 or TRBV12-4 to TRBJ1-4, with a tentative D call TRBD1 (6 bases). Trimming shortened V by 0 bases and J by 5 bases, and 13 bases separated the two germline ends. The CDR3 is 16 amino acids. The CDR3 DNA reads TGTGCCAGCAGTTTAGCGCGCGGCAGGGGCAATGAAAAACTGTTTTTT. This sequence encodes CASSLARGRGNEKLFF.

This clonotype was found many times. CDR3 sequence: CASSSRGQPNEKLFF. The CDR3 DNA reads TGCGCCAGCAGCTCTAGGGGACAGCCAAATGAAAAACTGTTTTTT. The V gene is TRBV5-1, the J gene TRBJ1-4, with 7 bases lining up with TRBD1. This CDR3 comprises 15 residues. The V gene's germline CDR1 is SGHRS and CDR2 YFSETQ. V gave up 3 bases and J gave up 5 bases; unmatched junction bases: 7.

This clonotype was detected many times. CDR3 amino acids: CASSLDLGAGFYNEQFF. The CDR3 bases are TGTGCCAGCAGCTTGGATTTGGGAGCGGGGTTCTACAATGAGCAGTTCTTC. The rearrangement links TRBV7-2 to TRBJ2-1, with 7 bases identical to TRBD2. CDR3 size: 17 residues. The ends lost 3 bases at V and 3 bases at J; junction bases unmatched: 11. Germline V gene lookup returns CDR1 SGHTA and CDR2 FQGNSA.

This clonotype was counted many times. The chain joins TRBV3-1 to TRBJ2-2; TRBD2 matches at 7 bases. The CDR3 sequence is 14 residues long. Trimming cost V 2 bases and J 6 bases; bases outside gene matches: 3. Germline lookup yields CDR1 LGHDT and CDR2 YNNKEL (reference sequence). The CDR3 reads CASSQNLAAGELFF. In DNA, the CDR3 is TGTGCCAGCAGCCAAAATCTAGCGGCCGGGGAGCTGTTTTTT.

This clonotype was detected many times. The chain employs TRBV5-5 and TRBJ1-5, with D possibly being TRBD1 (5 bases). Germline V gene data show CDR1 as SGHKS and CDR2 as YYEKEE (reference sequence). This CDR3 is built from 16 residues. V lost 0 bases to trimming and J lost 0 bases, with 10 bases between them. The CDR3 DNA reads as TGTGCCAGCAGCTTGGAAGACAGCAGTAGCAATCAGCCCCAGCATTTT. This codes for CASSLEDSSSNQPQHF.

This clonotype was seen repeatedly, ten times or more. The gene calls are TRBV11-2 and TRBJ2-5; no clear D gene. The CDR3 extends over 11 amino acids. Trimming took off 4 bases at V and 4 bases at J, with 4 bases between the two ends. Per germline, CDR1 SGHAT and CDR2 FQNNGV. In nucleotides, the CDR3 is TGTGCCAGCAGCTCCAGAGAGACCCAGTACTTC. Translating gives CASSSRETQYF.

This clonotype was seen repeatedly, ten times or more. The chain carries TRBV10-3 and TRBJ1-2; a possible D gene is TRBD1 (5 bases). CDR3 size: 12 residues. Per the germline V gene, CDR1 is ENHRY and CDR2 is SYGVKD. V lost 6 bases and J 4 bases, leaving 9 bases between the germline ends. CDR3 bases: TGTGCCATCAGCGCCGGGGGCTATGGCTACACCTTC. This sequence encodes CAISAGGYGYTF.

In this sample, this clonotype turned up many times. CDR3 protein: CASSSTVLSSYNEQFF. The CDR3 DNA reads as TGCGCCAGCAGCTCTACCGTTTTGAGCTCCTACAATGAGCAGTTCTTC. This chain connects TRBV5-1 to TRBJ2-1, with D uncertain. This CDR3 contains 16 residues. V lost 3 bases, J lost 0 bases, and 13 bases lay in between. Germline CDR1 is SGHRS and CDR2 is YFSETQ.